The 27 T cell receptor beta chains below come from one sample, sequenced in a study of cytomegalovirus exposure and HLA in healthy donors. Primers included in the PCR were 60 Vbeta and 13 Jbeta primers. The repertoire was sequenced with immunoSEQ multiplex PCR; TCRdb's copy has only in-frame clones and lacks some. This sample carries 150,000 to 200,000 clones, around 83% of them seen once, and the ten largest clones take 1.7%. Specimen: PBMCs. These receptors were collected from a man aged 40-50 years in good health and CMV-seropositive.

The chain links TRBV29-1 to TRBJ1-1; TRBD1 might be the D (5 bases). Germline V gives CDR1 SQVTM, CDR2 ANQGSEA. Deletions cut 7 bases from V and 8 bases from J, with 14 bases between. CDR3 length: 11 residues. CDR3 protein: CSGRDGREAFF. The CDR3 DNA sequence: TGCAGCGGGCGGGACGGTCGGGAAGCTTTCTTT.

V and J are TRBV19 and TRBJ2-7; TRBD2 might be the D (6 bases). Germline V lookup: CDR1 LNHDA, CDR2 SQIVND (reference sequence). Trimming removed 6 bases from V and 6 bases from J, with 15 bases in between. The CDR3 is 13 residues long. The CDR3 is CASSREPEGEQYF. CDR3 DNA: TGTGCCAGTAGCAGGGAGCCGGAGGGCGAGCAGTACTTC.

The rearrangement uses TRBV20-1 and TRBJ1-2; no firm D call. V dropped 7 bases and J dropped 3 bases, with 6 bases sitting between them. The CDR3 is made up of 10 amino acids. Germline V gene data show CDR1 as DFQATT and CDR2 as SNEGSKA (reference sequence). CDR3 sequence: CSGRDYGYTF. The CDR3 DNA sequence: TGCAGTGGCCGGGACTATGGCTACACCTTC.

The chain carries TRBV7-2 and TRBJ2-3; TRBD2 is a possible D gene (6 bases). The CDR3 totals 12 residues. The germline V gene has CDR1 SGHTA and CDR2 FQGNSA. The V and J ends lost 2 bases and 6 bases respectively, with 6 bases between them. CDR3 protein: CASSLLADTQYF. CDR3 sequence (DNA): TGTGCCAGCAGCTTACTAGCGGATACGCAGTATTTT.

V gene TRBV30 combines with J gene TRBJ1-1; possible D gene TRBD1, 5 bases. The germline CDR1 and CDR2 sequences are GTSNPN and SVGIG (reference sequence). Trimming pared 0 bases from V and 3 bases from J, leaving 17 bases between. The CDR3 is made up of 16 amino acids. The CDR3 bases are TGTGCCTGGAGTGTACGGGGGGGTTGGGGGGACACTGAAGCTTTCTTT. Amino acid sequence: CAWSVRGGWGDTEAFF.

This clone has just a few counts. The chain employs TRBV6-5 and TRBJ1-4; D may be TRBD1 (6 bases). V was clipped by 6 bases and J by 8 bases, with 19 bases between them. Germline-derived CDR1 and CDR2 are MNHEY and SVGAGI. The CDR3 totals 15 residues. This chain's CDR3 is CASRELAGAREKLFF. The CDR3 DNA follows: TGTGCCAGCAGGGAATTGGCAGGGGCTCGAGAAAAACTGTTTTTT.

The V and J genes are TRBV15 and TRBJ1-1, with D possibly being TRBD1 (5 bases). CDR1 is LNHNV and CDR2 is YYDKDF in the germline V gene (reference sequence). Deletions cut 1 base from V and 3 bases from J, with 9 bases between. CDR3 length: 14 residues. The CDR3 nucleotides are TGTGCCACCAGCAGAGGATGGGGGGACACTGAAGCTTTCTTT. Protein sequence: CATSRGWGDTEAFF.

This clone was recorded once. This chain uses TRBV28 with TRBJ2-1; 10 bases align to TRBD2. CDR1 and CDR2 (germline): MDHEN, SYDVKM. The CDR3 consists of 15 residues. The J segment lost 7 bases and the V segment lost 5 bases, leaving 8 bases of the junction unmatched. The CDR3 protein is CASSPRSSGSNEQFF. CDR3 nucleotide sequence: TGTGCCAGCAGTCCCCGCTCTAGCGGGAGTAATGAGCAGTTCTTC.

This clone came up a few times. This chain links TRBV25-1 with TRBJ2-1; TRBD2 is a possible D gene (6 bases). CDR3 length: 17 residues. Trimming cost V 0 bases and J 7 bases, with 19 bases left between them. Germline assignment: CDR1 MGHDK and CDR2 SYGVNS. The CDR3 nucleotides read TGTGCCAGCAGTGAATATGATACACGGCGGGGCGGGAATGAGCAGTTCTTC. Encoded protein: CASSEYDTRRGGNEQFF. Based on the CDR3 plus reference TRBV25-1 and TRBJ2-1, the full variable domain is EADIYQTPRYLVIGTGKKITLECSQTMGHDKMYWYQQDPGMELHLIHYSYGVNSTEKGDLSSESTVSRIRTEHFPLTLESARPSHTSQYLCASSEYDTRRGGNEQFFGPGTRLTVL.

On this clone: This CDR3 is also generated by other DNA sequences in the sample. The chain carries TRBV9 and TRBJ2-2; TRBD2 matches at 11 bases. V lost 4 bases to trimming and J lost 2 bases; unmatched junction nucleotides: 16. The CDR3 spans 20 residues. The germline gives CDR1 SGDLS, CDR2 YYNGEE. The CDR3 nucleotides read TGTGCCAGCAGCCTCGAATTAGCGGGAGGGCTTGGGGGCAACACCGGGGAGCTGTTTTTT. Its translation: CASSLELAGGLGGNTGELFF.

V is TRBV7-9 and J is TRBJ2-3, with a weak D call TRBD2 (5 bases). V lost 4 bases to trimming and J lost 0 bases, with 8 bases between them. The V gene's germline CDR1 is SEHNR and CDR2 FQNEAQ (reference sequence). The length of the CDR3 is 14 residues. The CDR3 loop reads CASSSGLSTDTQYF. Written as DNA, the CDR3 is TGTGCCAGCAGCTCCGGACTTAGCACAGATACGCAGTATTTT.

This chain joins TRBV5-1 and TRBJ2-6, with TRBD2 as a possible D gene (5 bases). Trimming stripped 6 bases from V and 1 base from J, with 8 bases between. This CDR3 has 14 amino acids. Germline CDR1 reads SGHRS; CDR2 reads YFSETQ. The CDR3 DNA is TGCGCCAGCACCCCGGGGTCTGGGGCCAACGTCCTGACTTTC. Its protein product is CASTPGSGANVLTF.

The J gene is TRBJ2-7, the V gene TRBV4-3, with a tentative D call TRBD1 (5 bases). Per germline, CDR1 LGHNA and CDR2 YSLEER. Trimming removed 0 bases at V and 4 bases at J, with 10 bases between. CDR3 size: 14 residues. As DNA, the CDR3 is TGCGCCAGCAGCCAAGACAGGGTGGAGTACGAGCAGTACTTC. Translating gives CASSQDRVEYEQYF.

This sequence joins TRBV9 and TRBJ2-5; D is perhaps TRBD1 (5 bases). The J call is uncertain, as TRBJ2-7 better fits the DNA end. The CDR3 covers 15 residues. Per the germline V gene, CDR1 is SGDLS and CDR2 is YYNGEE. The CDR3 here is CASSVETAPTYEQYF. The DNA of the CDR3 is TGTGCCAGCAGCGTAGAGACAGCGCCGACCTACGAGCAGTACTTC.

The chain carries TRBV7-6 and TRBJ2-5, with D possibly TRBD1 on 6 matching bases. V was shortened by 4 bases and J by 2 bases, with 14 bases between the two germline ends. The CDR3 covers 15 residues. CDR1 SGHVS and CDR2 FNYEAQ come from the germline V gene. CDR3 DNA sequence: TGTGCCAGCAGCTCGGGACAAGAGCGACAAGAGACCCAGTACTTC. Its translation: CASSSGQERQETQYF.

DNA of the CDR3: TGTGCCAGCAGCTTGGAGGGGACTAGTACGTTCGAGCAGTACTTC. It encodes CASSLEGTSTFEQYF. The rearrangement uses TRBV5-6 and TRBJ2-7, with 8 positions matching TRBD2. The germline V gene encodes CDR1 SGHDT and CDR2 YYEEEE. CDR3 size: 15 residues. V shed 0 bases and J 6 bases; nucleotides not matched to a gene: 8.

The V and J genes are TRBV6-6 and TRBJ2-1; D unclear. V lost 5 bases, J lost 0 bases, and 11 bases lay in between. Looked up from germline, CDR1 is MNHNY and CDR2 is SVGAGI (reference sequence). The CDR3 loop spans 15 amino acids. The CDR3 region is CASSASDSSYNEQFF. For the CDR3, the DNA is TGTGCCAGCAGTGCTAGTGATAGCTCCTACAATGAGCAGTTCTTC.

The chain couples TRBV5-1 to TRBJ2-1, with 7 positions matching TRBD1. J was trimmed by 3 bases and V by 4 bases; bases with no gene match: 4. The CDR3 contains 14 residues. The V gene's germline CDR1 is SGHRS and CDR2 YFSETQ. The CDR3 loop is CASSRTGDYNEQFF. The CDR3 DNA follows: TGCGCCAGCAGCCGGACAGGAGACTACAATGAGCAGTTCTTC. The complete variable domain, with remaining parts taken from reference TRBV5-1 and TRBJ2-1, reads KAGVTQTPRYLIKTRGQQVTLSCSPISGHRSVSWYQQTPGQGLQFLFEYFSETQRNKGNFPGRFSGRQFSNSRSEMNVSTLELGDSALYLCASSRTGDYNEQFFGPGTRLTVL.

The chain recombines TRBV5-5 with TRBJ2-7; 9 nucleotides line up with TRBD2. V shed 1 base and J 3 bases; nucleotides not matched to a gene: 5. Germline CDR1 is SGHKS and CDR2 is YYEKEE (reference sequence). The CDR3 spans 15 residues. The CDR3 sequence is CASSLRTSDNYEQYF. CDR3 in DNA: TGTGCCAGCAGCTTGAGGACTAGCGACAACTACGAGCAGTACTTC.

A single count supports this clone. One end of the junction is discordant with germline, which a read error may explain. This sequence joins TRBV7-9 and TRBJ2-7; TRBD2 agrees at 11 bases. The CDR3 totals 14 residues. The V gene's germline CDR1 is SEHNR and CDR2 FQNEAQ (reference sequence). CDR3 in amino acids: CSSSGGLAALEQYF. CDR3 DNA sequence: TGTTCCAGCAGCGGGGGACTAGCGGCACTCGAGCAGTACTTC.

The chain couples TRBV6-1 to TRBJ2-7; 9 bases align to TRBD1. CDR3 length: 14 amino acids. With 7 bases clipped from V and 3 bases from J, the junction kept 7 bases outside the gene matches. Per the germline V gene, CDR1 is MNHNS and CDR2 is SASEGT. The CDR3 sequence: CASNLGTGLYEQYF. Written as DNA, the CDR3 is TGTGCCAGCAACCTCGGGACAGGGCTCTACGAGCAGTACTTC.

This chain joins TRBV7-8 and TRBJ2-5; 8 bases agree with TRBD1. The CDR3 sequence is 15 residues long. CDR1 and CDR2 from the germline V gene are SGHVS and FQNEAQ. Trimming took 3 bases from V and 0 from J; bases not matched to a gene: 3. CDR3 nucleotides: TGTGCCAGCAGCTTGACACAGGGGGACCAAGAGACCCAGTACTTC. Amino acids: CASSLTQGDQETQYF.

The V gene is TRBV19, the J gene TRBJ2-7, with D unclear. V lost 5 bases and J lost 3, with 17 bases in between. Germline V gene lookup returns CDR1 LNHDA and CDR2 SQIVND (reference sequence). The CDR3 spans 15 residues. The CDR3 region has the DNA TGTGCCAGTAGTGCTAGGAGAGATACGAACTACGAGCAGTACTTC. It encodes CASSARRDTNYEQYF.

This clone appeared a single time. An end of the junction does not agree with germline; a read error may underlie this. The chain is built from TRBV5-1 and TRBJ2-5; the D is unclear. The CDR3 covers 14 residues. Looked up from germline, CDR1 is SGHRS and CDR2 is YFSETQ. In DNA, the CDR3 is TGTGCCAGCAGCTTGATGGTGGTTGAGGAGACCCAGTACTTC. Its translation is CASSLMVVEETQYF.

This chain uses TRBV5-6 with TRBJ2-5; tentative D call: TRBD2 (6 bases). V shed 6 bases and J shed 0 bases, with 9 bases lying between them. The germline gives CDR1 SGHDT, CDR2 YYEEEE. CDR3 length equals 13 residues. The CDR3 region is CASTRGYQETQYF. For the CDR3, the DNA is TGTGCCAGCACCCGGGGGTACCAAGAGACCCAGTACTTC. Looking up the rest from reference TRBV5-6 and TRBJ2-5 gives the full variable domain: DAGVTQSPTHLIKTRGQQVTLRCSPKSGHDTVSWYQQALGQGPQFIFQYYEEEERQRGNFPDRFSGHQFPNYSSELNVNALLLGDSALYLCASTRGYQETQYFGPGTRLLVL.

This sequence joins TRBV5-1 and TRBJ1-4; possible D gene TRBD1, 5 bases. This CDR3 is built from 14 residues. The germline V gene encodes CDR1 SGHRS and CDR2 YFSETQ. Deletions cut 0 bases from V and 7 bases from J, with 10 bases between. This chain's CDR3 is CASSLAGSVEKLFF. The CDR3 DNA is TGCGCCAGCAGCTTGGCAGGGTCGGTTGAAAAACTGTTTTTT.

V usage is TRBV7-2 and J usage is TRBJ2-7; 8 bases match TRBD1. Germline V CDR1 and CDR2: SGHTA, FQGNSA. V lost 4 bases to trimming and J lost 6 bases; unmatched junction nucleotides: 8. CDR3 length equals 14 residues. The CDR3 reads CASSSTGEPGEQYF. CDR3 in DNA: TGTGCCAGCAGCTCGACAGGGGAACCGGGCGAGCAGTACTTC.